The rows below give T cell receptor beta chains drawn from one sample of a study of T cells after yellow fever vaccination. TCRdb independently ran MiXCR on the 5' RACE reads; one entry per CDR3 protein. The table shows a few hundred thousand distinct CDR3 sequences, with under 25% occurring only once. Sequences were derived from PBMCs, sampled 15 days after the yellow fever booster vaccination. The receptor source for this set is a man younger than 45 who received the YFV17D yellow fever vaccine. The conserved cysteine and the conserved F or W are not part of the CDR3 here.

v_gene	j_gene	CDR3aa
TRBV11-2	TRBJ2-4	ASSRKGTGGTVAKNIQY
TRBV18	TRBJ1-1	ASSLGQTSNTEAF
TRBV20-1	TRBJ1-4	SALVTGEEKLF
TRBV20-1	TRBJ1-5	SAVRGAPNQPQH
TRBV20-1	TRBJ2-3	SARPGLASDTQY
TRBV19	TRBJ2-5	ASSSGGSGQETQY
TRBV14	TRBJ1-1	ASSQDRIRNTEAF
TRBV6-1	TRBJ2-1	ASSVGRIRYNEQF
TRBV28	TRBJ1-1	ASSLNQVRW
TRBV5-1	TRBJ2-1	ASSSNMGSYNEQF
TRBV3-1	TRBJ2-1	ASSPATYEQF
TRBV11-3	TRBJ2-2	ASSPHVGQAATGELF
TRBV28	TRBJ2-5	ASGGQALQETQY
TRBV6-5	TRBJ2-2	ASSYGGGNTGELF
TRBV5-1	TRBJ2-2	ASSLEGGLSGELF
TRBV3-1	TRBJ1-4	ASSQSGTLKEKLF
TRBV20-1	TRBJ1-1	SASSGRGAEAF
TRBV7-8	TRBJ2-3	ASSTGSGGIIDTQY
TRBV7-2	TRBJ1-1	ASISRGLNTEAF
TRBV24-1	TRBJ2-1	ATSDHRGRGPNEQF
TRBV5-1	TRBJ2-1	ASSYDVNEQF
TRBV7-2	TRBJ2-1	ASSLVRAGANEQF
TRBV11-2	TRBJ2-3	ASSLGTPRIRRPDTQY
TRBV5-1	TRBJ2-1	ASSSRDRGFNEQF
TRBV20-1	TRBJ2-3	SAREASGRADTQY
TRBV20-1	TRBJ1-3	SAQQGSRNTIY
TRBV5-1	TRBJ1-6	ASSLGPGSDSPLH
TRBV9	TRBJ2-7	ASSVSSGYSYEQY
TRBV7-2	TRBJ2-7	ASSRGYEQY
TRBV27	TRBJ2-5	ASSSRRLRYQETQY
TRBV7-2	TRBJ2-1	ASSFGGNNEQF
TRBV15	TRBJ2-5	ATSREGARKETQY
TRBV6-2/TRBV6-3	TRBJ2-1	ASSPGTGVPYTEQF
TRBV10-3	TRBJ2-7	ATADPYEQY
TRBV7-8	TRBJ2-3	ASSRTLLAGGVDTQY
TRBV20-1	TRBJ1-1	SASRDRYTEAF
TRBV3-1	TRBJ2-5	ASTSTGDGFGETQY
TRBV7-2	TRBJ2-3	ASSPASSDTQY
TRBV5-1	TRBJ2-2	ASSVQGGDTGELF
TRBV6-5	TRBJ2-1	ASVSGGNEQF
TRBV7-9	TRBJ1-6	ASSPGPSPLH
TRBV6-2/TRBV6-3	TRBJ2-1	ASSYIRGEQF
TRBV29-1	TRBJ2-2	SVARGYRGTGELF
TRBV5-4	TRBJ2-3	ASSPRRAGTDTQY
TRBV11-1	TRBJ2-2	ASSLAGLAGVKTGELF
TRBV7-2	TRBJ1-5	ASSYGRVNQPQH
TRBV18	TRBJ2-6	ASSPPGAGANVLT